This is a list of T cell receptor beta chains from one sample in a study of cytomegalovirus exposure and HLA in healthy donors. The data were produced by immunoSEQ multiplex PCR, yet TCRdb's version contains in-frame clones alone and is incomplete. The profile shows about 160,000 clones, roughly nine tenths of them singletons. The sequenced sample consisted of PBMCs. The receptors derive from a woman aged 25 to 39 in good health and CMV-seronegative. The CDR3 runs from the conserved cysteine through the conserved F or W. Each record gives: V gene, J gene, CDR3 protein.

>TRBV18|TRBJ1-1
CASSPFGAGTEAFF
>TRBV5-4|TRBJ2-7
CASSPGTSGTYEQYF
>TRBV27|TRBJ1-1
CASSFSKSNTEAFF
>TRBV7-2|TRBJ2-1
CASSLVPGLDYNEQFF
>TRBV15|TRBJ1-4
CATRHRTGGRNEKLFF
>TRBV2|TRBJ2-1
CASSEWGGLYNEQFF
>TRBV2|TRBJ2-7
CASSENIAAPYEQYF
>TRBV23-1|TRBJ1-4
CASSQRDSEGGWQKLFF
>TRBV27|TRBJ1-6
CASSFYGRSDSSPLHF
>TRBV2|TRBJ1-2
CASRGTRAF
>TRBV10-3|TRBJ1-1
CAISESPLRQGDTEAFF
>TRBV7-8|TRBJ2-2
CASSQSNRADTGELFF
>TRBV11-2|TRBJ2-1
CASSLEGGTRSDEQFF
>TRBV7-3|TRBJ1-5
CASSEGARQPQHF
>TRBV5-1|TRBJ2-5
CASREQETQYF
>TRBV5-6|TRBJ1-4
CASSRDRGHTNEKLFF
>TRBV12-5|TRBJ2-7
CASGLAVRDRTPYEQYF
>TRBV15|TRBJ2-1
CATSSLGNEQFF
>TRBV2|TRBJ1-5
CASSELTTENQPQHF
>TRBV6-1|TRBJ1-2
CASSEAPTANYGYTF
>TRBV7-9|TRBJ2-1
CASSYPTGAPSSSYNEQFF
>TRBV7-9|TRBJ1-5
CASSLVGAGWNQPQHF
>TRBV6-5|TRBJ2-7
CASSYSGRISYEQYF
>TRBV6-1|TRBJ2-7
CASSLLGARNEQYF
>TRBV7-9|TRBJ1-5
CASSSGYSNQPQHF
>TRBV5-6|TRBJ2-7
CASSWDRGSYEQYF
>TRBV6-1|TRBJ2-7
CASSVAGGYEQYF
>TRBV5-4|TRBJ2-5
CASSLMGTGGAETQYF
>TRBV19|TRBJ1-5
CASTKIGDSNQPQHF
>TRBV4-3|TRBJ1-6
CASSPDRAVVTLHF
>TRBV27|TRBJ2-7
CASSSRAGTGSYEQYF
>TRBV29-1|TRBJ1-1
CSVSRGTEAFF
>TRBV6-5|TRBJ1-2
CATQSREYGYTF
>TRBV2|TRBJ1-5
CASRGGQGSSRNQPQHF
>TRBV9|TRBJ2-7
CASSVGPGLAGAYEQYF
>TRBV19|TRBJ1-1
CASSIRLRGQMNTEAFF
>TRBV6-5|TRBJ2-3
CASSLKRLVISDTQYF
>TRBV6-5|TRBJ2-1
CASSYSSGTVEQFF
>TRBV19|TRBJ1-1
CASISVSGANTEAFF
>TRBV2|TRBJ2-3
CATLNRGGGTDTQYF